This is a list of T cell receptor beta chains from one sample in a study of identical twins. TCRdb re-derived calls from the 5' RACE reads in MiXCR, one entry per CDR3 protein. The sample consists of about 660,000 distinct CDR3 sequences, 8.5% to 9.5% of them appearing once. The data were also submitted as part of a second study, on yellow fever vaccine responses in identical twins.

Sequencing was done on a sample of PBMCs. The receptors here all came from a young woman in good health. Each CDR3 is given with its conserved first and last residue. D genes are given only for firm matches. Not all rows give a size; the values are once, few, many and, for expanded clones, a class.

CDR3aa: CSARGGYTF
CDR3nt: TGCAGTGCACGGGGTGGCTACACCTTC
d_gene: .
v_gene: TRBV20-1
j_gene: TRBJ1-2
abundance: many

CDR3aa: CSAPRAGGSYEQYF
CDR3nt: TGCAGTGCCCCCAGAGCGGGAGGGTCCTACGAGCAGTACTTC
d_gene: TRBD2
v_gene: TRBV20-1
j_gene: TRBJ2-7
abundance: .

CDR3aa: CASSSETSGGVNEQFF
CDR3nt: TGTGCCAGCAGCTCCGAAACTAGCGGGGGAGTCAATGAGCAGTTCTTC
d_gene: TRBD2
v_gene: TRBV7-3
j_gene: TRBJ2-1
abundance: .

CDR3aa: CASSFGVGEAFF
CDR3nt: TGTGCCAGCAGTTTCGGGGTGGGAGAAGCTTTCTTT
d_gene: .
v_gene: TRBV12-3/TRBV12-4
j_gene: TRBJ1-1
abundance: many

CDR3aa: CASSEGRAQFF
CDR3nt: TGTGCCAGCAGTGAAGGACGGGCTCAGTTCTTC
d_gene: .
v_gene: TRBV2
j_gene: TRBJ2-1
abundance: .

CDR3aa: CASSLRPLYQETQYF
CDR3nt: TGTGCCAGCAGCTTAAGGCCGCTATACCAAGAGACCCAGTACTTC
d_gene: .
v_gene: TRBV7-2
j_gene: TRBJ2-5
abundance: few

CDR3aa: CATSEPQGFGTDTQYF
CDR3nt: TGTGCCACCAGTGAGCCGCAGGGGTTTGGCACAGATACGCAGTATTTT
d_gene: .
v_gene: TRBV24-1
j_gene: TRBJ2-3
abundance: .

CDR3aa: CAIRPFMEREGTDTQYF
CDR3nt: TGTGCCATCAGGCCTTTCATGGAGCGGGAGGGCACAGATACGCAGTATTTT
d_gene: TRBD2
v_gene: TRBV10-3
j_gene: TRBJ2-3
abundance: few

CDR3aa: CASSPGDGYTDTQYF
CDR3nt: TGTGCCAGCAGCCCGGGGGACGGTTACACAGATACGCAGTATTTT
d_gene: .
v_gene: TRBV7-2
j_gene: TRBJ2-3
abundance: few

CDR3aa: CASSEARGGEQYF
CDR3nt: TGTGCCAGCAGTGAAGCTCGAGGAGGCGAGCAGTACTTC
d_gene: .
v_gene: TRBV6-1
j_gene: TRBJ2-7
abundance: many

CDR3aa: CASSLDGQAQETQYF
CDR3nt: TGTGCCAGCAGCTTAGATGGTCAGGCCCAAGAGACCCAGTACTTC
d_gene: .
v_gene: TRBV11-2
j_gene: TRBJ2-5
abundance: .

CDR3aa: CSGFGSTDTQYF
CDR3nt: TGCAGTGGCTTCGGAAGCACAGATACGCAGTATTTT
d_gene: .
v_gene: TRBV20-1
j_gene: TRBJ2-3
abundance: few

CDR3aa: CASRAAAYNEQFF
CDR3nt: TGTGCCAGCAGGGCGGCCGCCTACAATGAGCAGTTCTTC
d_gene: .
v_gene: TRBV2
j_gene: TRBJ2-1
abundance: once

CDR3aa: CASSYTTGTVDGELFF
CDR3nt: TGTGCCAGCAGCTATACCACTGGGACAGTAGACGGGGAGCTGTTTTTT
d_gene: TRBD1
v_gene: TRBV3-1
j_gene: TRBJ2-2
abundance: many

CDR3aa: CASSYSYSPGRLNTEAFF
CDR3nt: TGTGCCAGCAGTTACTCTTACTCACCGGGACGACTGAACACTGAAGCTTTCTTT
d_gene: .
v_gene: TRBV6-2/TRBV6-3
j_gene: TRBJ1-1
abundance: .

CDR3aa: CASSMGGLSSYEQYF
CDR3nt: TGTGCCAGCAGTATGGGGGGCTTAAGCTCCTACGAGCAGTACTTC
d_gene: .
v_gene: TRBV27
j_gene: TRBJ2-7
abundance: .

CDR3aa: CSASGLLDTEAFF
CDR3nt: TGCAGTGCTAGCGGACTATTAGACACTGAAGCTTTCTTT
d_gene: .
v_gene: TRBV20-1
j_gene: TRBJ1-1
abundance: .

CDR3aa: CASSTRGVGGSGQSYEQYF
CDR3nt: TGTGCCAGCAGCACCCGAGGTGTCGGAGGTAGCGGGCAATCCTACGAGCAGTACTTC
d_gene: .
v_gene: TRBV21-1
j_gene: TRBJ2-7
abundance: many

CDR3aa: CATWTSGSRTQYF
CDR3nt: TGTGCCACCTGGACTAGCGGGTCTAGGACGCAGTATTTT
d_gene: TRBD2
v_gene: TRBV10-3
j_gene: TRBJ2-3
abundance: .

CDR3aa: CASSYPNRGFYEQYF
CDR3nt: TGTGCCAGCAGTTATCCGAACAGGGGGTTCTACGAGCAGTACTTC
d_gene: TRBD1
v_gene: TRBV6-2/TRBV6-3
j_gene: TRBJ2-7
abundance: few

CDR3aa: CASSFSRATYEQYF
CDR3nt: TGTGCCAGCAGTTTCTCTAGGGCCACCTACGAGCAGTACTTC
d_gene: .
v_gene: TRBV28
j_gene: TRBJ2-7
abundance: .

CDR3aa: CASIRDSGSYEQYF
CDR3nt: TGTGCCAGCATTAGGGACAGTGGATCCTACGAGCAGTACTTC
d_gene: TRBD1
v_gene: TRBV6-5
j_gene: TRBJ2-7
abundance: .

CDR3aa: CASSPTRTGDHEQYF
CDR3nt: TGTGCCAGCAGTCCAACCCGGACAGGGGACCACGAGCAGTACTTC
d_gene: TRBD1
v_gene: TRBV28
j_gene: TRBJ2-7
abundance: .

CDR3aa: CASSLRGSRQETQYF
CDR3nt: TGTGCCAGCAGTTTAAGGGGCTCGAGGCAAGAGACCCAGTACTTC
d_gene: .
v_gene: TRBV27
j_gene: TRBJ2-5
abundance: few

CDR3aa: CASSNVQGPYEQYF
CDR3nt: TGTGCCAGCAGTAATGTCCAGGGGCCCTACGAGCAGTACTTC
d_gene: .
v_gene: TRBV12-3/TRBV12-4
j_gene: TRBJ2-7
abundance: many

CDR3aa: CASSPAGPENIQYF
CDR3nt: TGTGCCAGCAGTCCCGCGGGGCCTGAGAACATTCAGTACTTC
d_gene: .
v_gene: TRBV27
j_gene: TRBJ2-4
abundance: few

CDR3aa: CASSQRASTYEQYF
CDR3nt: TGTGCCAGCAGCCAACGGGCTTCCACCTACGAGCAGTACTTC
d_gene: .
v_gene: TRBV3-1
j_gene: TRBJ2-7
abundance: many

CDR3aa: CASSQASGAYEQYF
CDR3nt: TGTGCCAGCAGCCAAGCTTCGGGGGCCTACGAGCAGTACTTC
d_gene: .
v_gene: TRBV14
j_gene: TRBJ2-7
abundance: few

CDR3aa: CSASPQGHRGETQYF
CDR3nt: TGCAGTGCTAGCCCCCAGGGACACCGGGGGGAGACCCAGTACTTC
d_gene: .
v_gene: TRBV20-1
j_gene: TRBJ2-5
abundance: many

CDR3aa: CSAPILGSSPYEQYF
CDR3nt: TGCAGTGCTCCGATTCTCGGGAGCTCCCCCTACGAGCAGTACTTC
d_gene: .
v_gene: TRBV20-1
j_gene: TRBJ2-7
abundance: .

CDR3aa: CASTPGPTVAYEQYF
CDR3nt: TGTGCCAGCACCCCTGGACCAACGGTCGCCTACGAGCAGTACTTC
d_gene: .
v_gene: TRBV28
j_gene: TRBJ2-7
abundance: .

CDR3aa: CASSPSTGRVTTNEKLFF
CDR3nt: TGTGCCAGCAGCCCCAGTACGGGACGAGTGACAACTAATGAAAAACTGTTTTTT
d_gene: .
v_gene: TRBV7-8
j_gene: TRBJ1-4
abundance: .

CDR3aa: CASSSQRTSPDTQYF
CDR3nt: TGCGCCAGCAGCTCGCAACGGACTAGCCCAGATACGCAGTATTTT
d_gene: TRBD2
v_gene: TRBV5-1
j_gene: TRBJ2-3
abundance: .

CDR3aa: CASSLLGVGKNIQYF
CDR3nt: TGTGCCAGCAGCTTATTGGGGGTCGGCAAAAACATTCAGTACTTC
d_gene: .
v_gene: TRBV5-6
j_gene: TRBJ2-4
abundance: few

CDR3aa: CASSPISGQTSSNYEQYF
CDR3nt: TGTGCCAGCAGCCCCATATCGGGACAAACTTCCTCTAACTACGAGCAGTACTTC
d_gene: .
v_gene: TRBV6-2/TRBV6-3
j_gene: TRBJ2-7
abundance: many

CDR3aa: CASSARHREQETQYF
CDR3nt: TGTGCCAGCAGCGCCCGACATAGGGAACAAGAGACCCAGTACTTC
d_gene: .
v_gene: TRBV7-2
j_gene: TRBJ2-5
abundance: many

CDR3aa: CASSHFGIVPYF
CDR3nt: TGTGCCAGCAGCCATTTCGGAATCGTTCCGTACTTC
d_gene: .
v_gene: TRBV12-3/TRBV12-4
j_gene: TRBJ2-4
abundance: many

CDR3aa: CASSLEPTGTNEKLFF
CDR3nt: TGCGCCAGCAGCTTGGAGCCGACAGGGACTAATGAAAAACTGTTTTTT
d_gene: TRBD1
v_gene: TRBV5-1
j_gene: TRBJ1-4
abundance: .

CDR3aa: CASSFGGGIETQYF
CDR3nt: TGTGCCAGCAGCTTCGGCGGGGGTATAGAGACCCAGTACTTC
d_gene: TRBD2
v_gene: TRBV7-2
j_gene: TRBJ2-5
abundance: .

CDR3aa: CASSISAGSQETQYF
CDR3nt: TGTGCCAGCAGTATATCAGCCGGTTCACAAGAGACCCAGTACTTC
d_gene: .
v_gene: TRBV12-3/TRBV12-4
j_gene: TRBJ2-5
abundance: many

CDR3aa: CASSLGSFQFF
CDR3nt: TGTGCCAGCAGTTTAGGGAGTTTCCAGTTCTTC
d_gene: .
v_gene: TRBV12-3/TRBV12-4
j_gene: TRBJ2-1
abundance: few

CDR3aa: CSARDLADPAGELFF
CDR3nt: TGCAGTGCTAGAGATCTCGCCGACCCGGCCGGGGAGCTGTTTTTT
d_gene: .
v_gene: TRBV20-1
j_gene: TRBJ2-2
abundance: .

CDR3aa: CASSSPAGANVLTF
CDR3nt: TGTGCCAGCAGTTCCCCAGCCGGGGCCAACGTCCTGACTTTC
d_gene: .
v_gene: TRBV28
j_gene: TRBJ2-6
abundance: few

CDR3aa: CSARESTVVNQPQHF
CDR3nt: TGCAGTGCTAGAGAATCTACAGTCGTCAATCAGCCCCAGCATTTT
d_gene: .
v_gene: TRBV20-1
j_gene: TRBJ1-5
abundance: many

CDR3aa: CASSYRYPDTQYF
CDR3nt: TGTGCCAGCAGTTACCGGTACCCAGATACGCAGTATTTT
d_gene: .
v_gene: TRBV6-2/TRBV6-3
j_gene: TRBJ2-3
abundance: many

CDR3aa: CASSPGLGSGRADFGYNEQFF
CDR3nt: TGTGCCAGCAGCCCCGGGCTGGGTAGCGGGAGGGCCGATTTTGGGTACAATGAGCAGTTCTTC
d_gene: TRBD2
v_gene: TRBV4-2
j_gene: TRBJ2-1
abundance: many

CDR3aa: CASSLAFHSSEQYF
CDR3nt: TGTGCCAGCAGCTTGGCCTTTCACTCCTCCGAGCAGTACTTC
d_gene: .
v_gene: TRBV5-6
j_gene: TRBJ2-7
abundance: .

CDR3aa: CAISARAGGPGELFF
CDR3nt: TGTGCCATCAGTGCCCGGGCGGGGGGGCCCGGGGAGCTGTTTTTT
d_gene: TRBD2
v_gene: TRBV10-3
j_gene: TRBJ2-2
abundance: few

CDR3aa: CASSPGSGGEQYF
CDR3nt: TGTGCCAGCAGCCCGGGGTCTGGGGGAGAGCAGTACTTC
d_gene: .
v_gene: TRBV7-9
j_gene: TRBJ2-7
abundance: few

CDR3aa: CAIRGTGVTEAFF
CDR3nt: TGTGCCATCAGGGGGACAGGGGTTACTGAAGCTTTCTTT
d_gene: TRBD1
v_gene: TRBV10-3
j_gene: TRBJ1-1
abundance: .

CDR3aa: CASSLLGQGAWNEQFF
CDR3nt: TGTGCCAGCAGCTTATTGGGACAGGGGGCTTGGAATGAGCAGTTCTTC
d_gene: TRBD1
v_gene: TRBV7-9
j_gene: TRBJ2-1
abundance: many

CDR3aa: CATRDQEETQYF
CDR3nt: TGTGCCACCCGGGACCAAGAAGAGACCCAGTACTTC
d_gene: .
v_gene: TRBV24-1
j_gene: TRBJ2-5
abundance: many